This T cell receptor (beta chain) was retrieved from a study of tumor and adjacent non-tumor tissue in lung cancer (dated by TCRdb to about 2018). Broadly, across the study: Patients with adenocarcinoma (12), squamous cell carcinoma (2) and small cell lung cancer (1) were included in the cohort. The roughly 15 patients were aged about 31 to 85 years, included 10 men and 5 women, and had TNM stage I to III disease. In total, sequencing yielded approximately 130,000,000 productive TCRbeta reads, which works out to an average of about 4 million reads per sample. The study compared bulk TCRbeta repertoires from lung tumor tissue and matched distant non-tumor lung tissue of some 14 lung cancer patients. For each patient, one tumor sample and one normal lung sample were taken, giving around 30 paired specimens that underwent TCRbeta CDR3 sequencing.

General study outcomes and caveats: In normal lung, the top 100 clones accounted for a significantly larger cumulative share of the repertoire than in tumor tissue. Tumor tissue showed significantly higher TCR diversity (inverse Simpson) than normal lung tissue, at 431.37 vs 166.20 (P = 0.0075, Mann-Whitney U test). The sequencing platform is not named in the methods, and unique molecular identifiers are not mentioned. Only about 15 patients were included in the cohort, and the need for larger samples and more detailed clinical data was noted by the authors. Younger patients had significantly higher TCR diversity, and higher tumor TCR diversity was associated with shorter overall and disease-free survival. Peripheral blood was not sequenced, so blood TCRbeta repertoires were not examined in the lung cancer patients of the study.

This clonotype was seen a handful of times. Its antigen is not yet known. No much larger clonotype is one base removed from it; base qualities were not supplied. The CDR3 has 12 amino acids, counting the end cysteine and phenylalanine. The only DNA kept is the CDR3, 36 bases in frame from the first base. The germline V gene encodes CDR1 DFQATT and CDR2 SNEGSKA (reference sequence). The V and J ends are trimmed by 0 bases and 6 bases, leaving 5 bases between them. Library preparation used multiplex PCR. Sequencing instrument: Illumina HiSeq 2500. TCRbeta libraries were constructed through three rounds of nested PCR with primers (Table S4) according to protocols modified from ARM-PCR. PCR products of 200-500 bp were gel-excised and purified with the QIAquick gel extraction kit before sequencing. Per the original workflow: Reads were cleaned using Trimmomatic, were merged into complete CDR3 sequences using FLASH, and were assigned to V(D)J germline segments using MiTCR. Clonal diversity was computed as the inverse Simpson's index with VDJtools. Productive reads were defined as in-frame sequences without a premature stop codon. In TCRdb, the public reads were trimmed at Q25 with fastp and aligned with MiXCR, with productive beta chains retained. For every CDR3 protein sequence, its rows merge into one entry that carries the most common genes and DNA. Clone size and V and J calls follow TCRdb, not the original study. This sample gives about 200,000 distinct CDR3 sequences in total; 70% to 75% of them show up just once. Jointly, the top ten make up 25% of the sample.

Bulk unsorted tissue served as the source for RNA extraction, and RNA quality was assessed using a NanoDrop ND-1000 and an Agilent 2100. Donors were newly diagnosed lung cancer patients admitted for thoracic surgery in China between August and November 2014, without prior chemotherapy. Patients with previous radiotherapy or chemotherapy, or with another concurrent cancer, were excluded from the study. Surgical tissue pieces of about 1-2.1 cm3 were preserved in RNAlater solution and stored at -80 °C until use. The sample taken for sequencing was lung tumor tissue. Recombination connected TRBV20-1 to TRBJ2-2; the D call is tentative, TRBD1 or TRBD2, as each matches 5 bases. This receptor was identified in a man aged 55 to 70 with non-small cell lung cancer. The CDR3 protein is CSAREGAGELFF. The bases are TGCAGTGCTAGAGAGGGGGCCGGGGAGCTGTTTTTT.